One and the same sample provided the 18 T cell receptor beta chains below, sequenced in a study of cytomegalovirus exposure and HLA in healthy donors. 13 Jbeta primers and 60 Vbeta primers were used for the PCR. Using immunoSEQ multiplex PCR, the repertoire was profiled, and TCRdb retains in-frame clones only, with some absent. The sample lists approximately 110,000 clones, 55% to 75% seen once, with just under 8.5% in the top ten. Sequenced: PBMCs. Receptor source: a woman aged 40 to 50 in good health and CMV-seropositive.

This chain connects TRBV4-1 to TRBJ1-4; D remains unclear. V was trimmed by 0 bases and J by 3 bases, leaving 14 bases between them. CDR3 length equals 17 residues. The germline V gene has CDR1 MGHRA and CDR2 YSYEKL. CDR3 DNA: TGCGCCAGCAGCCAAGATAGTGCCCGGGATGCTAATGAAAAACTGTTTTTT. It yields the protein CASSQDSARDANEKLFF.

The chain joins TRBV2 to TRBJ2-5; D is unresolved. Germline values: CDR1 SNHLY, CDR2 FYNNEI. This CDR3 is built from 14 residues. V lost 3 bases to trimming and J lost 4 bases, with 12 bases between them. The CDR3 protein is CASSEAVTPETQYF. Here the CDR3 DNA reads TGTGCCAGCAGTGAGGCGGTGACTCCAGAGACCCAGTACTTC.

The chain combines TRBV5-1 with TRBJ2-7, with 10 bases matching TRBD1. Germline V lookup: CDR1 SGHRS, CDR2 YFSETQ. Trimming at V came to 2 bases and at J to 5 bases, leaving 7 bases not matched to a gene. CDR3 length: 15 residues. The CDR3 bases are TGCGCCAGCAGCTTAAGGGACAGGGGTGTCGACGAGCAGTACTTC. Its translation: CASSLRDRGVDEQYF.

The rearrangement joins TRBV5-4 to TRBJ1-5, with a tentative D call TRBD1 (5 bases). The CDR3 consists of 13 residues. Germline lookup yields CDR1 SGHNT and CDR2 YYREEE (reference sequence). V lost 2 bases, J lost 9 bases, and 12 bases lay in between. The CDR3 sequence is CASSFGDGGPQHF. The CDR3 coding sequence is TGTGCCAGCAGCTTCGGGGACGGGGGGCCCCAGCATTTT.

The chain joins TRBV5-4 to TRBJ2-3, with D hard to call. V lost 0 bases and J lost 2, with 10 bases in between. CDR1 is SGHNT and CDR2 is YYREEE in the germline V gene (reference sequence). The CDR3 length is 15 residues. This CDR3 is CASSLGAHFTDTQYF. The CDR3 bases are TGTGCCAGCAGCTTGGGGGCGCACTTCACAGATACGCAGTATTTT.

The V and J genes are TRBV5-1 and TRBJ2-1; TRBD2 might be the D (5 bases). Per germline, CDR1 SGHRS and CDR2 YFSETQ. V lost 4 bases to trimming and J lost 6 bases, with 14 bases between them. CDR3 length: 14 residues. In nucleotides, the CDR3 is TGCGCCAGCAGCCCGGACTCCTATACCAATGAGCAGTTCTTC. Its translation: CASSPDSYTNEQFF. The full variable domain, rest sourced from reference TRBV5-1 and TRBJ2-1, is KAGVTQTPRYLIKTRGQQVTLSCSPISGHRSVSWYQQTPGQGLQFLFEYFSETQRNKGNFPGRFSGRQFSNSRSEMNVSTLELGDSALYLCASSPDSYTNEQFFGPGTRLTVL.

CDR3 sequence (DNA): TGTGCTAGTGGTAACAGGGTCCAGCAGTTCTTC. This sequence encodes CASGNRVQQFF. This chain joins TRBV12-5 and TRBJ2-1, with D maybe TRBD1 (6 bases). The germline V and J ends were trimmed by 5 bases and 11 bases, with 10 bases remaining between them. The CDR3 has 11 amino acids. The germline V gene has CDR1 LGHNT and CDR2 FRNRAP.

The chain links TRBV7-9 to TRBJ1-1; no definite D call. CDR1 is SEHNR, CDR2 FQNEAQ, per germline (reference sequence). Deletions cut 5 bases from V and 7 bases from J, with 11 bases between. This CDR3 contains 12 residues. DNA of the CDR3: TGTGCCAGCAGCCCCCAATTACTTGAAGCTTTCTTT. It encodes CASSPQLLEAFF.

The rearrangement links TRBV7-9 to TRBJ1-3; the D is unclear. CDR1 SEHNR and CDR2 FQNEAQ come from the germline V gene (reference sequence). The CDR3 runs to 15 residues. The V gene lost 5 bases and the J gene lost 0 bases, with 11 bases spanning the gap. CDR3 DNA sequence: TGTGCCAGCAGCCTCCGGGGTCTCTCTGGAAACACCATATATTTT. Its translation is CASSLRGLSGNTIYF. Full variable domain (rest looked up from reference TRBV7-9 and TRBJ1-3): DTGVSQNPRHKITKRGQNVTFRCDPISEHNRLYWYRQTLGQGPEFLTYFQNEAQLEKSRLLSDRFSAERPKGSFSTLEIQRTEQGDSAMYLCASSLRGLSGNTIYFGEGSWLTVV.

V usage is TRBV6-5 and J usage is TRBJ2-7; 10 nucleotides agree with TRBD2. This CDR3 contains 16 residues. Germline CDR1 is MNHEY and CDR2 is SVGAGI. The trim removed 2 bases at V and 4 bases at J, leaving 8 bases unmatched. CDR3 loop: CASSYTLAGGVYEQYF. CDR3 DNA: TGTGCCAGCAGTTACACCTTAGCGGGGGGCGTATACGAGCAGTACTTC.

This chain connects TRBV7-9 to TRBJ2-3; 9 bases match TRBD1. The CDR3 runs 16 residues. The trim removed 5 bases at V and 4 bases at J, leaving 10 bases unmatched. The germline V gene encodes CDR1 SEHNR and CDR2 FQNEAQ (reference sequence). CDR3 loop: CASSTTGTGSADTQYF. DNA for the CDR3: TGTGCCAGCAGCACCACCGGGACAGGGTCAGCAGATACGCAGTATTTT.

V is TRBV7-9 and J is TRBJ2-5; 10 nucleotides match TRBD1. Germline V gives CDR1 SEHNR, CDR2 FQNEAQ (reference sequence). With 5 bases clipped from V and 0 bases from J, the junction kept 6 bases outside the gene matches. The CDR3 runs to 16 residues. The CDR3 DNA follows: TGTGCCAGCAGCCATAGGGACAGGGGATACCAAGAGACCCAGTACTTC. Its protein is CASSHRDRGYQETQYF.

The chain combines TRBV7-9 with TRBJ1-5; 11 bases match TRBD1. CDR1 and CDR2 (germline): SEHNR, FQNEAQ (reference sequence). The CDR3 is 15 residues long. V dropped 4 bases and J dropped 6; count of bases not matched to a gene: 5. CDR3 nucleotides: TGTGCCAGCAGCTCGGGACAGGGGGTACTTCAGCCCCAGCATTTT. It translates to CASSSGQGVLQPQHF.

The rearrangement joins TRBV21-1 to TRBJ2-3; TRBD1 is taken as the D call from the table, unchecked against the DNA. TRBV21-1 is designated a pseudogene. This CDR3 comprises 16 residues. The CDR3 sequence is CASQSPGTGGADTQYF. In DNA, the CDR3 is TGTGCCAGCCAATCTCCGGGGACAGGGGGGGCAGATACGCAGTATTTT.

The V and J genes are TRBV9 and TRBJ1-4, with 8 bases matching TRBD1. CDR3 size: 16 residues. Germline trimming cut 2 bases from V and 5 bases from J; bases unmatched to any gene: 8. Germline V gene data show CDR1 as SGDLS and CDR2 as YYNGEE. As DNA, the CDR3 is TGTGCCAGCAGCGTCCAAGGACAGGGAGTCAATGAAAAACTGTTTTTT. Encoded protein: CASSVQGQGVNEKLFF.

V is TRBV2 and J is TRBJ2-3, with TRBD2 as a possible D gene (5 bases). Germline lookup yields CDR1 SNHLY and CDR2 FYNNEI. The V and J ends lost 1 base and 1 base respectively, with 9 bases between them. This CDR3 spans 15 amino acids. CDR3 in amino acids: CASSEGLGGTDTQYF. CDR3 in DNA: TGTGCCAGCAGTGAAGGGCTCGGGGGCACAGATACGCAGTATTTT. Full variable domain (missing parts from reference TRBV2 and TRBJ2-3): EPEVTQTPSHQVTQMGQEVILRCVPISNHLYFYWYRQILGQKVEFLVSFYNNEISEKSEIFDDQFSVERPDGSNFTLKIRSTKLEDSAMYFCASSEGLGGTDTQYFGPGTRLTVL.

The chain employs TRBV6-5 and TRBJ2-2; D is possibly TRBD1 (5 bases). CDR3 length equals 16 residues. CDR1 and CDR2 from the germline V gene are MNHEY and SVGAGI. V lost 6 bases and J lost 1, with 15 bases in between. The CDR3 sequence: CASRYRSNQNTGELFF. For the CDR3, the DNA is TGTGCCAGCAGGTACAGGAGCAACCAGAACACCGGGGAGCTGTTTTTT.

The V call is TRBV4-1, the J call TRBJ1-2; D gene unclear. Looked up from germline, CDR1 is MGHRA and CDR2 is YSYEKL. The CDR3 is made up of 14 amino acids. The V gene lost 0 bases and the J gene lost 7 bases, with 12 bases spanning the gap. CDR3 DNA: TGCGCCAGCAGCCAAGAAAGCGGGGTCTCTGGCTACACCTTC. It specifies CASSQESGVSGYTF.